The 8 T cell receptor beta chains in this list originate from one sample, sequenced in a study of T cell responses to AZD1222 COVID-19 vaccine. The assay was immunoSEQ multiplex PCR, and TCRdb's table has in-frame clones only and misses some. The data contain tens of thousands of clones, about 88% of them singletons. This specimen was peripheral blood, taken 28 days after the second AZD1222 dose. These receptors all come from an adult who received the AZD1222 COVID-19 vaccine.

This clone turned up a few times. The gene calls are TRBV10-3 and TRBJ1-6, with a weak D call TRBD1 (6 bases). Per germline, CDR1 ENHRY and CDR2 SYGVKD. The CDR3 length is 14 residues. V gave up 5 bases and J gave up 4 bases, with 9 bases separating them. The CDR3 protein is CAISTGRYNSPLHF. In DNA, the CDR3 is TGTGCCATCAGTACAGGGAGATATAATTCACCCCTCCACTTT.

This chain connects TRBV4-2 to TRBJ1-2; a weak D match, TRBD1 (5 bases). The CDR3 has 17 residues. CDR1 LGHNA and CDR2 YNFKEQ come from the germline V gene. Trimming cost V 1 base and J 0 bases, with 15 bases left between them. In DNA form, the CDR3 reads TGTGCCAGCAGCCAAGTGTTTGGGACGGACACTAACTATGGCTACACCTTC. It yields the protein CASSQVFGTDTNYGYTF.

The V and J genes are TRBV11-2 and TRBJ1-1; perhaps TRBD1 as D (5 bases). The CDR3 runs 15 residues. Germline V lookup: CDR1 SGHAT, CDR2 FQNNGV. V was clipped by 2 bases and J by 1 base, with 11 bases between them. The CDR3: CASSLQGWTNTEAFF. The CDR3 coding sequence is TGTGCCAGCAGCTTACAGGGATGGACGAACACTGAAGCTTTCTTT. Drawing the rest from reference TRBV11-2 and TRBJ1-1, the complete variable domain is EAGVAQSPRYKIIEKRQSVAFWCNPISGHATLYWYQQILGQGPKLLIQFQNNGVVDDSQLPKDRFSAERLKGVDSTLKIQPAKLEDSAVYLCASSLQGWTNTEAFFGQGTRLTVV.

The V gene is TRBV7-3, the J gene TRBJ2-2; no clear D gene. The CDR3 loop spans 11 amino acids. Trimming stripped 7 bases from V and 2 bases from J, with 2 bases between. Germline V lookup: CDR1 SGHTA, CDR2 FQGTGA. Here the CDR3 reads CASTNTGELFF. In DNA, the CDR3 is TGTGCCAGCACAAACACCGGGGAGCTGTTTTTT.

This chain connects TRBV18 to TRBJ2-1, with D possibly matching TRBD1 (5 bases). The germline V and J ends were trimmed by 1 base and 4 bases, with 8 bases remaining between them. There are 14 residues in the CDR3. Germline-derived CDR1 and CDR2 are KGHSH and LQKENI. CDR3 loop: CASSPLDSYNEQFF. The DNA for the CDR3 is TGTGCCAGCTCACCACTTGACAGTTACAATGAGCAGTTCTTC.

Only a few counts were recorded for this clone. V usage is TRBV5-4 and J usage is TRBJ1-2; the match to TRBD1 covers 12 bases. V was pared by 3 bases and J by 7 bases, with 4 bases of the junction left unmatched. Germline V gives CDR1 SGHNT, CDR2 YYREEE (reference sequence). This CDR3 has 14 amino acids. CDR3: CASSSGQGARGYTF. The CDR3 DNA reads TGTGCCAGCAGCTCGGGACAGGGGGCGCGTGGCTACACCTTC.

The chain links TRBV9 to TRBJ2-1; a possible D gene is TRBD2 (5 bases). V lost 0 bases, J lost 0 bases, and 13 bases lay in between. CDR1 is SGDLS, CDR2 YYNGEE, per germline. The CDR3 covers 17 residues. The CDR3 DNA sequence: TGTGCCAGCAGCGTAGGGCTAGCTTTAAGCTCCTACAATGAGCAGTTCTTC. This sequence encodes CASSVGLALSSYNEQFF.

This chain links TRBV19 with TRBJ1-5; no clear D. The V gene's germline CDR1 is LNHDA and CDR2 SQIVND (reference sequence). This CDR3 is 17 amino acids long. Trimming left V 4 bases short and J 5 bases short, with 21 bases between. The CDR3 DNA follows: TGTGCCAGTAGTAGGGCTCAAGACGTTATTGGTGATCAGCCCCAGCATTTT. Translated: CASSRAQDVIGDQPQHF.